This T cell receptor beta chain came from a study of OX40 agonist ivuxolimab in advanced cancers. The assay was immunoSEQ multiplex PCR, and TCRdb's table has in-frame clones only and misses some. Among fewer than 85,000 clones listed, around 86% were seen once. With 1 base clipped from V and 8 bases from J, the junction kept 6 bases outside the gene matches. Per the germline V gene, CDR1 is SEHNR and CDR2 is FQNEAQ (reference sequence). CDR3 length: 15 residues. This chain uses TRBV7-9 with TRBJ1-4; 8 bases are a match to TRBD1. This TCR was sampled from an adult with an advanced solid tumor such as melanoma, head and neck, liver or kidney cancer. The sample here was CD4+ or CD8+ T cells sorted from blood, taken in a trial of the OX40 agonist ivuxolimab. The CDR3 region is CASSLGVTGDEKLFF. CDR3 sequence (DNA): TGTGCCAGCAGCTTAGGGGTGACAGGGGACGAAAAACTGTTTTTT. The full variable domain, rest sourced from reference TRBV7-9 and TRBJ1-4, is DTGVSQNPRHKITKRGQNVTFRCDPISEHNRLYWYRQTLGQGPEFLTYFQNEAQLEKSRLLSDRFSAERPKGSFSTLEIQRTEQGDSAMYLCASSLGVTGDEKLFFGSGTQLSVL.